What follows is one T cell receptor (beta chain) and its context. The sample is drawn from a study of blood T cell repertoires in COVID-19. Looking at the study overall: Researchers got acute and convalescent COVID-19 samples from the United States, Italy and Spain. T cells, B-cell-depleted T cells, or PBMCs supplied cDNA or gDNA.

V gave up 1 base and J gave up 6 bases; unmatched junction bases: 10. This CDR3 is built from 19 residues. Germline V lookup: CDR1 MGHRA, CDR2 YSYEKL. Authors' processing steps: Cell counts per sample came from amplifying reference gene primers. The protocol was immunoSEQ multiplex PCR, while the TCRdb copy is restricted to in-frame clones and leaves out a portion. For V, J and clone size, that table is used; D and trimming come from the DNA. The data hold 300,000 to 400,000 clones, with around 90% observed a single time. The chain has TRBV4-1 and TRBJ2-1, with 15 bases lining up with TRBD2. Sequencing used peripheral blood. This clonotype was obtained from a man between 45 and 60 years old with active or convalescent COVID-19. The CDR3 protein is CASSQGGGLAGGGGNEQFF. The DNA for the CDR3 is TGCGCCAGCAGCCAAGGGGGCGGACTAGCGGGAGGGGGGGGCAATGAGCAGTTCTTC.